The source of this T cell receptor beta chain is a study of post-analysis software for immune sequencing data. There are a few counts of this clonotype. Its antigen is currently unknown. CDR1 is SQVTM, CDR2 ANQGSEA, per germline. The J segment lost 5 bases and the V segment lost 7 bases, leaving 12 bases of the junction unmatched. The CDR3 is 15 amino acids. Libraries were made from TCR beta cDNA, and they carried unique molecular identifiers. A population of about 0.95 to 10 million T cells gave rise to roughly 0.5 million cDNA molecules. MiXCR was run by TCRdb on the PCR reads, yielding one entry per CDR3 protein. The sample records more than 450,000 distinct CDR3 sequences, about a third being singletons. The study, taken as a whole, reports: Controls showed lower frequencies than patients for roughly five TRBV segments, and TRBV5-6, TRBV5-1 and TRBV20-1 were among these.

Sequencing was done on a sample of blood. The chain joins TRBV29-1 to TRBJ2-5; 11 bases map to TRBD1. This receptor was identified in a girl younger than 18 with multiple sclerosis. The CDR3 is CSASPGQGVYETQYF. CDR3 nucleotide sequence: TGCAGCGCTTCCCCGGGACAGGGGGTTTACGAGACCCAGTACTTC.